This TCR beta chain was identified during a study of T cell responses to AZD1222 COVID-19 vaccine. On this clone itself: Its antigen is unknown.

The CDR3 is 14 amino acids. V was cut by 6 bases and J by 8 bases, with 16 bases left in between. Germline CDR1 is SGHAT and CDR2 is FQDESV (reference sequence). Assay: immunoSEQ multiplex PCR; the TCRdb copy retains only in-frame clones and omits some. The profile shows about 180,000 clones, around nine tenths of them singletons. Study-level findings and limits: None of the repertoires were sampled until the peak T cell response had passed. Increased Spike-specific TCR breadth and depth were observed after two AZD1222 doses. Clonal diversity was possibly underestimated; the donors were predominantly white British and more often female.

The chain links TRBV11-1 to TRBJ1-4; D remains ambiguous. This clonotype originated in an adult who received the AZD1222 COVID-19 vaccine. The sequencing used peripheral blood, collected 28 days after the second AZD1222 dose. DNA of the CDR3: TGTGCCAGCAGGTTAAGGGCGTCGGAGGAAAAACTGTTTTTT. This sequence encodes CASRLRASEEKLFF.